The entry that follows covers one TCR beta chain sequence. Its target is not known. Trimming took 7 bases from V and 9 from J, leaving 28 bases between them. The CDR3 runs to 17 residues. The germline gives CDR1 SEHNR, CDR2 FQNEAQ (reference sequence). Exclusion criteria comprised uncontrolled infection, other autoimmune disease, pregnancy or lactation. This record belongs to a study of T cells in Graves' hyperthyroidism and ophthalmopathy. Findings and limits, study-wide: The model's output predicted ophthalmopathy at a median of roughly 6.9 months prior to onset. Clonotypes that were expanded in thyroid above 0.001 mostly appeared in blood too. In simple terms, a model built on 13 V-J features told ophthalmopathy apart from stable hyperthyroidism.

From RNA transcripts, TCR beta CDR3 regions were amplified. A set of HTBI primers served as the primers for a first-round RT-PCR of the TCR CDR3. MiXCR, applied by TCRdb to the multiplex PCR reads, yields one record per CDR3 protein. This table has more than 500,000 distinct CDR3 sequences, roughly 50% appearing once. This sequence joins TRBV7-9 and TRBJ2-1; D assignment may be TRBD1 or TRBD2 (6 bases each). Sequencing input: peripheral blood or thyroid tissue (not recorded which). The receptor's source is an adult woman with Graves' disease, either hyperthyroidism or ophthalmopathy (not recorded which). The CDR3 DNA sequence: TGTGCCAGCACCCGACAGCAAACGAACACCGGGGGCGTTGAGCAGTTCTTC. It is translated as CASTRQQTNTGGVEQFF.